Listed here are 24 T cell receptor beta chains from one sample, sequenced in a study of T cell changes during pregnancy in multiple sclerosis. The table came from immunoSEQ multiplex PCR; TCRdb's copy has only in-frame clones and leaves some out. The profile covers approximately 100,000 clones, with approximately 91% appearing a single time and 3.1% taken by the ten largest. The sample was peripheral blood, taken in the second trimester of pregnancy. All receptors come from a female donor with multiple sclerosis, enrolled in a pregnancy study.

The genes are TRBV5-1 and TRBJ2-1; TRBD2 matches at 15 bases. Germline CDR1 SGHRS, CDR2 YFSETQ. This CDR3 spans 20 amino acids. The V and J ends lost 3 bases and 4 bases, in that order; junction bases with no gene match: 14. CDR3: CASSWSGLAGGGGLYNEQFF. The DNA for the CDR3 is TGCGCCAGCAGCTGGTCGGGACTAGCGGGAGGAGGAGGGCTTTACAATGAGCAGTTCTTC.

This clone has only one observation. The rearrangement links TRBV6-5 to TRBJ1-5; 10 nucleotides align to TRBD1. V trimming: 6 bases; J trimming: 3 bases; junction bases outside the gene matches: 5. The V gene's germline CDR1 is MNHEY and CDR2 SVGAGI. The CDR3 has 15 amino acids. This chain's CDR3 is CASRPGQGINQPQHF. The CDR3 nucleotides are TGTGCCAGCAGGCCGGGACAGGGGATCAATCAGCCCCAGCATTTT.

This rearrangement joins TRBV7-2 to TRBJ2-3, with 7 nucleotides matching TRBD2. The CDR3 length is 17 residues. The germline V gene encodes CDR1 SGHTA and CDR2 FQGNSA. V shed 3 bases, J shed 4 bases, and the junction held 13 bases outside the gene matches. The chain's CDR3 is CASSFSLGEGIADTQYF. The CDR3 DNA is TGTGCCAGCAGCTTCTCTCTTGGGGAGGGGATAGCAGATACGCAGTATTTT.

The J gene is TRBJ1-1, the V gene TRBV9, with D perhaps TRBD1 (6 bases). CDR1 and CDR2 (germline): SGDLS, YYNGEE. V was trimmed by 2 bases and J by 4 bases, leaving 18 bases between them. The CDR3 runs to 16 residues. In nucleotides, the CDR3 is TGTGCCAGCAGCGTGTCCCCTAGGGGGATCGGCACTGAAGCTTTCTTT. Amino acid sequence: CASSVSPRGIGTEAFF.

This chain uses TRBV7-9 with TRBJ2-7; 7 bases match TRBD1. Germline V gene sequence: CDR1 SEHNR, CDR2 FQNEAQ (reference sequence). This CDR3 has 13 residues. Unmatched junction bases numbered 3, after V lost 5 bases and J lost 2 bases. Here the CDR3 reads CASSKRGPYEQYF. CDR3 DNA sequence: TGTGCCAGCAGCAAGAGGGGGCCCTACGAGCAGTACTTC.

V usage is TRBV7-9 and J usage is TRBJ2-7; the D gene is possibly TRBD2 (6 bases). CDR3 length: 13 residues. CDR1 and CDR2 from the germline V gene are SEHNR and FQNEAQ (reference sequence). Between the trimmed V and J ends, which lost 8 bases and 4 bases, there was a span of 15 bases. The CDR3 reads CASGGAKEYEQYF. CDR3 sequence (DNA): TGTGCCAGCGGAGGGGCAAAAGAATACGAGCAGTACTTC.

This rearrangement joins TRBV12-5 to TRBJ2-1, with 8 nucleotides matching TRBD2. CDR3 size: 15 residues. The trim removed 7 bases at V and 4 bases at J, leaving 9 bases unmatched. Germline CDR1 is LGHNT and CDR2 is FRNRAP. The CDR3, as DNA: TGTGCTAGTGTATCAGGAGCGGGAGAATACAATGAGCAGTTCTTC. Translation gives CASVSGAGEYNEQFF. The variable domain in full, with the rest retrieved from reference TRBV12-5 and TRBJ2-1, is DARVTQTPRHKVTEMGQEVTMRCQPILGHNTVFWYRQTMMQGLELLAYFRNRAPLDDSGMPKDRFSAEMPDATLATLKIQPSEPRDSAVYFCASVSGAGEYNEQFFGPGTRLTVL.

V gene TRBV15 combines with J gene TRBJ2-1, with 9 bases matching TRBD2. The length of the CDR3 is 17 residues. J was trimmed by 12 bases and V by 3 bases; bases with no gene match: 18. Germline assignment: CDR1 LNHNV and CDR2 YYDKDF (reference sequence). CDR3 amino acids: CATSRAAVGVAGDPQFF. In nucleotides, the CDR3 is TGTGCCACCAGCAGGGCGGCAGTCGGGGTAGCGGGAGACCCGCAGTTCTTC.

CDR3 DNA sequence: TGTGCCAGCAGCTTAGGAATGAATAGCTTTAGCGGCGGTGAGCAGTTCTTC. It specifies CASSLGMNSFSGGEQFF. The J gene is TRBJ2-1, the V gene TRBV7-8, with a tentative D call TRBD2 (6 bases). The CDR3 has 17 residues. Germline CDR1 is SGHVS and CDR2 is FQNEAQ. V was trimmed by 1 base and J by 9 bases, leaving 22 bases between them. Complete variable domain (other parts from reference TRBV7-8 and TRBJ2-1): GAGVSQSPRYKVAKRGQDVALRCDPISGHVSLFWYQQALGQGPEFLTYFQNEAQLDKSGLPSDRFFAERPEGSVSTLKIQRTQQEDSAVYLCASSLGMNSFSGGEQFFGPGTRLTVL.

The rearrangement uses TRBV11-1 and TRBJ2-7; D is undetermined. Between the trimmed V and J ends, which lost 3 bases and 1 base, there was a span of 7 bases. Germline V CDR1 and CDR2: SGHAT, FQDESV (reference sequence). The CDR3 consists of 13 residues. CDR3 in DNA: TGTGCCAGCAGCTTTCTGACTTCCTACGAGCAGTACTTC. Its translation: CASSFLTSYEQYF.

The chain combines TRBV4-2 with TRBJ2-3; 7 bases map to TRBD2. This CDR3 has 15 amino acids. The V gene end was trimmed by 3 bases and the J gene end by 8 bases; junction bases not matched to a gene: 11. Germline V CDR1 and CDR2: LGHNA, YNFKEQ. The CDR3: CASSHPRDYGITQYF. Here the CDR3 DNA reads TGTGCCAGCAGCCACCCCCGGGACTACGGGATTACGCAGTATTTT.

This clone occurred a few times. V gene TRBV10-3 combines with J gene TRBJ1-2; 7 bases are shared with TRBD1. There are 15 residues in the CDR3. CDR1 and CDR2 (germline): ENHRY, SYGVKD. V lost 8 bases to trimming and J lost 7 bases; unmatched junction nucleotides: 16. CDR3 sequence reads: CAISQGGQPFSGYTF. DNA for the CDR3: TGTGCCATCTCCCAAGGGGGACAGCCTTTCAGTGGCTACACCTTC.

Concerning this clone: Other DNA sequences in this sample translate to the same CDR3. V and J are TRBV6-5 and TRBJ1-1; D is ambiguous. V shed 0 bases and J shed 1 base, with 3 bases lying between them. Germline V gives CDR1 MNHEY, CDR2 SVGAGI. This CDR3 comprises 13 residues. CDR3 in amino acids: CASSYSRNTEAFF. The CDR3 nucleotides are TGTGCCAGCAGTTACTCGAGGAACACTGAAGCTTTCTTT.

The chain recombines TRBV5-8 with TRBJ1-4; 8 bases are a match to TRBD1. The CDR3 is made up of 15 amino acids. The V gene's germline CDR1 is SGHTS and CDR2 YDEGEE. The V segment lost 3 bases and the J segment 11 bases; nucleotides outside the gene matches: 12. The CDR3 region is CASSYQDRVARKLFF. CDR3 nucleotide sequence: TGTGCCAGCAGCTACCAGGACAGGGTAGCCAGGAAACTGTTTTTT. The whole variable domain, remainder taken from reference TRBV5-8 and TRBJ1-4, is EAGVTQSPTHLIKTRGQQATLRCSPISGHTSVYWYQQALGLGLQFLLWYDEGEERNRGNFPPRFSGRQFPNYSSELNVNALELEDSALYLCASSYQDRVARKLFFGSGTQLSVL.

This clone was counted a single time. The identical CDR3 is also encoded by other nucleotide sequences in the sample. The chain couples TRBV5-4 to TRBJ1-1; D is undetermined. The germline CDR1 and CDR2 sequences are SGHNT and YYREEE (reference sequence). The ends were cut back, 0 bases at V and 2 bases at J, with 5 bases in the middle. This CDR3 spans 13 amino acids. CDR3 in amino acids: CASSLAGNTEAFF. The CDR3 nucleotides read TGTGCCAGCAGCTTGGCGGGTAACACTGAAGCTTTCTTT.

The chain carries TRBV11-2 and TRBJ1-1, with D possibly being TRBD1 (6 bases). Germline V gene data show CDR1 as SGHAT and CDR2 as FQNNGV. Trimming left V 5 bases short and J 0 bases short, with 16 bases between. The CDR3 extends over 16 amino acids. The CDR3 spells CASSPRQDFMNTEAFF. In DNA form, the CDR3 reads TGTGCCAGCAGCCCGAGACAGGATTTCATGAACACTGAAGCTTTCTTT.

This sequence joins TRBV10-1 and TRBJ2-1; 9 nucleotides match TRBD2. The ends lost 0 bases at V and 4 bases at J; junction bases unmatched: 7. The V gene's germline CDR1 is WNHNN and CDR2 SYGVQD (reference sequence). This CDR3 is 17 amino acids long. The CDR3 DNA sequence: TGCGCCAGCAGTGAGTCAGAGGCGGGAGGGTTGTACAATGAGCAGTTCTTC. Translating it yields CASSESEAGGLYNEQFF.

The chain employs TRBV28 and TRBJ2-7; 7 nucleotides match TRBD2. The CDR3 is 17 amino acids. Germline V CDR1 and CDR2: MDHEN, SYDVKM. Trimming took 4 bases from V and 0 from J; bases not matched to a gene: 12. CDR3 sequence: CASSSIRGTTSSYEQYF. CDR3 coding DNA: TGTGCCAGCAGTTCAATCCGCGGGACTACCAGCTCCTACGAGCAGTACTTC.

The chain links TRBV16 to TRBJ2-7, with TRBD2 matching 12 bases. Germline assignment: CDR1 KGHSY and CDR2 FQNENV. Germline trimming cut 4 bases from V and 1 base from J; bases unmatched to any gene: 2. This CDR3 has 15 amino acids. CDR3: CASSPGLAGSYEQYF. As DNA, the CDR3 is TGTGCCAGCAGCCCCGGACTAGCGGGGTCCTACGAGCAGTACTTC.

V and J are TRBV23-1 and TRBJ2-7, with D possibly TRBD2 on 6 matching bases. TRBV23-1 is placed among ORFs of uncertain function. V was shortened by 2 bases and J by 6 bases, with 23 bases between the two germline ends. CDR3 length: 17 amino acids. The CDR3 is CASSQGGTGVGMGEQYF. CDR3 coding DNA: TGCGCCAGCAGTCAAGGGGGAACGGGGGTGGGGATGGGCGAGCAGTACTTC.

In its sample, this clone was seen once. This chain links TRBV29-1 with TRBJ2-2, with 10 bases aligning to TRBD2. Germline V gene sequence: CDR1 SQVTM, CDR2 ANQGSEA. V was pared by 6 bases and J by 5 bases, with 6 bases of the junction left unmatched. CDR3 length equals 14 residues. Here the CDR3 reads CSVSSGSWTGELFF. The CDR3 nucleotides read TGCAGCGTCTCTAGCGGGAGTTGGACCGGGGAGCTGTTTTTT.

The gene calls are TRBV5-1 and TRBJ2-2; 15 bases match TRBD2. With 4 bases clipped from V and 6 bases from J, the junction kept 13 bases outside the gene matches. Germline-derived CDR1 and CDR2 are SGHRS and YFSETQ. The CDR3 contains 19 residues. CDR3 DNA sequence: TGCGCCAGCAGCCTAATCGGACTAGCGGGAGGGCGGGTCGCCGGGGAGCTGTTTTTT. This codes for CASSLIGLAGGRVAGELFF.

This chain joins TRBV5-6 and TRBJ2-7; 7 positions match TRBD1. The CDR3 contains 14 residues. J gave up 2 bases and V 4 bases, and 6 bases lay outside the gene matches. CDR1 SGHDT and CDR2 YYEEEE come from the germline V gene. In nucleotides, the CDR3 is TGTGCCAGCAGCCTACAGGGGAGAACCTACGAGCAGTACTTC. Residues: CASSLQGRTYEQYF.

The chain couples TRBV7-9 to TRBJ1-1, with TRBD1 matching 9 bases. V lost 5 bases to trimming and J lost 1 base; unmatched junction nucleotides: 8. Germline assignment: CDR1 SEHNR and CDR2 FQNEAQ (reference sequence). The CDR3 consists of 16 residues. The CDR3 region is CASSRQGVSGNTEAFF. CDR3 nucleotide sequence: TGTGCCAGCAGCCGACAGGGGGTGAGTGGGAACACTGAAGCTTTCTTT. The whole variable domain, remainder taken from reference TRBV7-9 and TRBJ1-1, is DTGVSQNPRHKITKRGQNVTFRCDPISEHNRLYWYRQTLGQGPEFLTYFQNEAQLEKSRLLSDRFSAERPKGSFSTLEIQRTEQGDSAMYLCASSRQGVSGNTEAFFGQGTRLTVV.